This T cell receptor (beta chain) was recovered during a study of T cells in Graves' hyperthyroidism and ophthalmopathy. Exclusion of patients followed from uncontrolled infection, other autoimmune disease, pregnancy or lactation. Thyroid ultrasound and orbital computed tomography, with clinical symptoms and serum thyroxine and TRAb, informed diagnoses. The table lists this clonotype with a few counts. Antigen specificity is unknown. Broader study findings: Most expanded thyroid clonotypes above 0.001 recurred in blood. Ophthalmopathy could be told apart from stable hyperthyroidism with a 13 V-J model.

V was cut by 4 bases and J by 3 bases, with 10 bases left in between. The CDR3 covers 13 residues. Germline V gene lookup returns CDR1 SGHRS and CDR2 YFSETQ. RNA transcripts served as the template for amplifying TCR beta CDR3 regions. The primer set for the first-round RT-PCR of the TCR CDR3 was HTBI. TCRdb analysed the multiplex PCR reads with MiXCR anew, one entry per CDR3 protein. The repertoire holds hundreds of thousands of distinct CDR3 sequences, with roughly a third as singletons. The sequenced sample consisted of blood. The sequence derives from a woman in her thirties or forties with Graves' hyperthyroidism. The rearrangement uses TRBV5-1 and TRBJ1-2; D is ambiguous. CDR3 sequence: CASSTAADYGYTF. CDR3 bases: TGCGCCAGCAGCACCGCGGCAGACTATGGCTACACCTTC.